The T cell receptor beta chain under discussion was sequenced for a study of beta chain features in type 1 diabetes. Study outcomes and limitations: Sampled from patients, naive, central memory and Treg TCRB repertoires appeared more similar than those sampled from healthy donors. Shorter TCRB CDR3s, moderately but significantly so, were found in Type 1 diabetes patients in all four CD4+ subsets. The VDJ junctions of type 1 diabetes patients carried fewer insertions and more deletions.

This clone has more than one count but fewer than ten. What it recognizes is unknown. Reverse transcribing all isolated RNA meant expressed TCRB transcripts were sequenced. Assay used: immunoSEQ multiplex PCR; TCRdb lists only in-frame clones, some missing. Counted here are 200,000 to 250,000 clones, 16% occurring once; the ten biggest clones make up 0.08% to 0.095%. CDR3 length: 15 amino acids. Germline V CDR1 and CDR2: SQVTM, ANQGSEA. Trimming cost V 6 bases and J 2 bases; bases outside gene matches: 8. Purity above 95% was achieved in all sorted populations. Sequencing was done on a sample of naive CD4+ T cells from blood. This TCR was recovered from a man aged 25-45 years with type 1 diabetes. This chain joins TRBV29-1 and TRBJ2-1; 9 nucleotides agree with TRBD1. CDR3 bases: TGCAGCGTCTCTACCGGGACAGGGCCCTACAATGAGCAGTTCTTC. It codes for CSVSTGTGPYNEQFF.